The 17 T cell receptor beta chains reported below all come from one sample, sequenced in a study of blood T cells in healthy people across ages. A second 7 to 11 cycle PCR used barcoded and J-beta primers. Via MiXCR, TCRdb re-called the 5' RACE reads, giving one row per CDR3 protein. This sample carries about a million distinct CDR3 sequences, just over 50% of them seen once, and the ten largest clones take roughly 23%. The sample consisted of blood. The receptors shown here come from a woman in her fifties or sixties in good health.

This sequence joins TRBV3-1 and TRBJ2-7; a possible D gene is TRBD2 (6 bases). Germline V CDR1 and CDR2: LGHDT, YNNKEL (reference sequence). Trimming removed 1 base at V and 4 bases at J, with 11 bases between. This CDR3 spans 14 amino acids. The CDR3 loop reads CASSQGLGQYEQYF. CDR3 nucleotide sequence: TGTGCCAGCAGCCAAGGACTAGGGCAGTACGAGCAGTACTTC.

The V gene is TRBV4-2, the J gene TRBJ2-3; 7 nucleotides line up with TRBD2. This CDR3 is built from 17 residues. V shed 0 bases, J shed 2 bases, and the junction held 8 bases outside the gene matches. Germline V lookup: CDR1 LGHNA, CDR2 YNFKEQ. CDR3 amino acids: CASSQDLSGENTDTQYF. CDR3 DNA sequence: TGTGCCAGCAGCCAAGATTTGAGCGGGGAGAACACAGATACGCAGTATTTT.

About this clonotype: The junction departs from the called germline gene at one end, perhaps through a read error. The V and J genes are TRBV3-1 and TRBJ2-7; 8 nucleotides match TRBD1. Near its end, the DNA agrees better with TRBJ2-4, so the J call may be wrong. The germline V gene has CDR1 LGHDT and CDR2 YNNKEL (reference sequence). The CDR3 has 14 amino acids. CDR3 DNA sequence: TGTGCCGGCAGCCAGGGGGCGACAGGGAACATTCAGTACTTC. This encodes CAGSQGATGNIQYF.

This rearrangement joins TRBV6-6 to TRBJ1-6; TRBD1 matches at 9 bases. V lost 3 bases and J lost 10; bases outside the gene matches: 10. The CDR3 totals 16 residues. Germline loops: CDR1 MNHNY, CDR2 SVGAGI (reference sequence). The CDR3 here is CASSYGQGHPESPLHF. For the CDR3, the DNA is TGTGCCAGCAGTTATGGACAGGGGCACCCCGAGTCACCCCTCCACTTT.

With respect to this clonotype: A much larger clone lies a single base off, so this may be a read error. The V and J genes are TRBV29-1 and TRBJ2-5, with D possibly matching TRBD1 (6 bases). This CDR3 is built from 12 residues. Germline-derived CDR1 and CDR2 are SQVTM and ANQGSEA. CDR3 DNA sequence: TGCAGCGTGATGGACAGCCAAGAGACCCGGTACTTC. It codes for CSVMDSQETRYF.

This clonotype was seen a few times. V gene TRBV28 combines with J gene TRBJ1-2, with D hard to call. Between the trimmed V and J ends, which lost 6 bases and 4 bases, there was a span of 15 bases. From germline, CDR1 is MDHEN and CDR2 SYDVKM. There are 14 residues in the CDR3. The CDR3 nucleotides are TGTGCCAGCAGCCCAGGATCCCTACTCTATGGCTACACCTTC. This gives the protein CASSPGSLLYGYTF.

The chain is built from TRBV30 and TRBJ2-7; D tentatively reads TRBD1 or TRBD2 (5 bases each). CDR3 length equals 14 residues. The ends were cut back, 4 bases at V and 4 bases at J, with 17 bases in the middle. Germline assignment: CDR1 GTSNPN and CDR2 SVGIG (reference sequence). The CDR3 DNA sequence: TGTGCCTGGACTCGGGACCGGACCTTTTACGAGCAGTACTTC. This translates into CAWTRDRTFYEQYF.

The rearrangement uses TRBV28 and TRBJ2-1; D might be TRBD2 (6 bases). Trimming removed 6 bases at V and 6 bases at J, with 18 bases between. The CDR3 has 15 amino acids. Looked up from germline, CDR1 is MDHEN and CDR2 is SYDVKM. The CDR3 coding sequence is TGTGCCAGCAGAGAATCGGGACTCCTGGTCAATGAGCAGTTCTTC. Translating gives CASRESGLLVNEQFF.

V usage is TRBV12-3 or TRBV12-4 and J usage is TRBJ2-1; possibly TRBD1 or TRBD2 for D (7 bases each). The CDR3 has 14 residues. Trimming stripped 10 bases from V and 7 bases from J, with 20 bases between. The DNA for the CDR3 is TGTGCCACAAGGGAGGGGGCTGTGGGGAATGAGCAGTTCTTC. Translation gives CATREGAVGNEQFF.

V is TRBV21-1 and J is TRBJ2-1; the table's D call of TRBD1 was not tested on the DNA. TRBV21-1 is shown as a pseudogene. The CDR3 is 14 amino acids. The CDR3 loop reads CASSPRPRMVEQFF. The CDR3 bases are TGTGCCAGCAGCCCCCGGCCCAGAATGGTTGAGCAGTTCTTC.

The genes are TRBV7-6 and TRBJ2-5; 10 bases line up with TRBD2. J lost 5 bases, V lost 0 bases, and 15 bases had no gene match. This CDR3 is 19 amino acids long. Germline V gene sequence: CDR1 SGHVS, CDR2 FNYEAQ. The CDR3 nucleotides read TGTGCCAGCAGCTTAGCGTTCGTGTCTAGCGGGAGTCGTGAGGAGACCCAGTACTTC. Protein: CASSLAFVSSGSREETQYF.

V usage is TRBV14 and J usage is TRBJ1-4, with D unclear. V was clipped by 1 base and J by 11 bases, with 11 bases between them. This CDR3 spans 13 amino acids. CDR1 and CDR2 from the germline V gene are SGHDN and FVKESK. The CDR3 loop reads CASSQGSGLKLFF. CDR3 sequence (DNA): TGTGCCAGCAGCCAAGGGAGCGGGTTGAAACTGTTTTTT.

This clonotype has a handful of counts. The DNA of the CDR3 is TGTGCCAGCAGTTTAACCCTAGCGGGAGGGGGATACAATGAGCAGTTCTTC. Amino acids: CASSLTLAGGGYNEQFF. V gene TRBV27 combines with J gene TRBJ2-1; 12 bases map to TRBD2. V lost 2 bases and J lost 4; bases outside the gene matches: 6. In germline, CDR1 is MNHEY, CDR2 SMNVEV (reference sequence). CDR3 length: 17 residues.

Turning to this clonotype: This sequence may be a read error, since a much larger clone differs from it by one base. This chain uses TRBV11-2 with TRBJ1-6, with unresolved D. Germline CDR1 reads SGHAT; CDR2 reads FQNNGV. The CDR3 runs to 13 residues. Between the trimmed V and J ends, which lost 4 bases and 8 bases, there was a span of 9 bases. CDR3 in amino acids: CASSSEVYSPLHF. The DNA for the CDR3 is TGTGCCAGCAGCTCAGAGGTCTATTCACCCCTCCACTTT.

Turning to this clonotype: A read error may be the cause here, since a much bigger clone is one base away. The V and J genes are TRBV28 and TRBJ2-7; weak D call: TRBD1 (6 bases). Trimming stripped 6 bases from V and 3 bases from J, with 12 bases between. Germline-derived CDR1 and CDR2 are MDHEN and SYDVKM. This CDR3 is 13 amino acids long. The chain's CDR3 is CASSRQEGYEQYF. CDR3 DNA: TGTGCCAGCAGCCGACAGGAAGGCTACGAGCAGTACTTC.

This clonotype was picked up a small number of times. V is TRBV29-1 and J is TRBJ1-5, with D maybe TRBD1 (6 bases). CDR1 and CDR2 (germline): SQVTM, ANQGSEA. The CDR3 covers 13 residues. Deletions cut 6 bases from V and 4 bases from J, with 13 bases between. The DNA for the CDR3 is TGCAGCGTCTCCGGGGGCTTTAATCAGCCCCAGCATTTT. Translated, it gives CSVSGGFNQPQHF.

This clonotype came up a few times. The V call is TRBV20-1, the J call TRBJ2-7; 8 bases line up with TRBD2. Unmatched junction bases numbered 10, after V lost 6 bases and J lost 6 bases. There are 13 residues in the CDR3. Germline V gives CDR1 DFQATT, CDR2 SNEGSKA (reference sequence). Here the CDR3 reads CSAQRGGTTEQYF. CDR3 nucleotides: TGCAGTGCCCAACGGGGGGGGACAACCGAGCAGTACTTC.